The 23 T cell receptor beta chains below were found in one sample sequenced in a study of beta chain features in type 1 diabetes. TCRB transcripts that were expressed got sequenced, as all of the isolated RNA had been reverse transcribed. Using immunoSEQ multiplex PCR, the repertoire was profiled, and TCRdb retains in-frame clones only, with some absent. The sample shows 900,000 or so clones, roughly a sixth of them seen only once. Specimen: naive CD4+ T cells from blood. The source is a woman younger than 35 in good health.

CDR3 nucleotides: TGCGCCAGCAGCTTGTTGATGGGACTAGCGGCGGGAGAGCAGTACTTC. The encoded protein is CASSLLMGLAAGEQYF. The chain uses TRBV5-1 and TRBJ2-7; 11 bases agree with TRBD2. The V segment lost 1 base and the J segment 7 bases; nucleotides outside the gene matches: 10. This CDR3 has 16 amino acids. CDR1 is SGHRS, CDR2 YFSETQ, per germline.

This clone was picked up a small number of times. V usage is TRBV5-4 and J usage is TRBJ1-1, with TRBD1 matching 7 bases. The CDR3 loop spans 16 amino acids. From germline, CDR1 is SGHNT and CDR2 YYREEE (reference sequence). After removal of 0 bases from V and 3 bases from J, the junction contained 8 bases not matched to a gene. CDR3 in amino acids: CASSLGQGRVDTEAFF. In DNA form, the CDR3 reads TGTGCCAGCAGCTTGGGACAGGGAAGGGTTGACACTGAAGCTTTCTTT.

This clone was seen a handful of times. A read error may produce the germline difference seen at one junction end. This sample also contains other DNA sequences that code for the same CDR3. The chain uses TRBV7-2 and TRBJ2-5; a possible D gene is TRBD2 (6 bases). Germline V gives CDR1 SGHTA, CDR2 FQGNSA. The CDR3 totals 13 residues. CDR3 bases: TGCGCCAGCAGCTTTAGCGGTTCAGGGACCCAGTACTTC. Its translation: CASSFSGSGTQYF.

This clone has just a few counts. In the same sample, other DNA sequences code for this CDR3. The chain has TRBV18 and TRBJ2-3; 10 nucleotides agree with TRBD2. The CDR3 contains 16 residues. V lost 0 bases, J lost 1 base, and 1 base stayed unmatched. In germline, CDR1 is KGHSH, CDR2 LQKENI. CDR3: CASSPPLAGGTDTQYF. The CDR3 DNA reads TGTGCCAGCTCACCACCGCTAGCGGGAGGCACAGATACGCAGTATTTT.

CDR3 residues: CASSTQRTGYTF. The CDR3 region has the DNA TGTGCCAGTAGTACCCAGAGGACAGGCTACACCTTC. The chain carries TRBV19 and TRBJ1-2; a weak D match, TRBD1 (5 bases). CDR3 length equals 12 residues. CDR1 and CDR2 from the germline V gene are LNHDA and SQIVND (reference sequence). V lost 4 bases, J lost 8 bases, and 11 bases lay in between. The full variable domain, rest sourced from reference TRBV19 and TRBJ1-2, is DGGITQSPKYLFRKEGQNVTLSCEQNLNHDAMYWYRQDPGQGLRLIYYSQIVNDFQKGDIAEGYSVSREKKESFPLTVTSAQKNPTAFYLCASSTQRTGYTFGSGTRLTVV.

The rearrangement joins TRBV25-1 to TRBJ2-2, with D perhaps assigned TRBD1 or TRBD2 (6 bases each). With 1 base removed from V and 7 bases from J, the gap between germline ends came to 10 bases. The CDR3 has 14 amino acids. The germline gives CDR1 MGHDK, CDR2 SYGVNS. In DNA, the CDR3 is TGTGCCAGCAGTGAATCCAGGGGAGGCGGGGAGCTGTTTTTT. Translated, it gives CASSESRGGGELFF. Together with reference TRBV25-1 and TRBJ2-2, the CDR3 gives the full variable domain: EADIYQTPRYLVIGTGKKITLECSQTMGHDKMYWYQQDPGMELHLIHYSYGVNSTEKGDLSSESTVSRIRTEHFPLTLESARPSHTSQYLCASSESRGGGELFFGEGSRLTVL.

Remarks on this clone: The same CDR3 also results from other DNA sequences found in this sample. The V and J genes are TRBV5-8 and TRBJ1-2; no clear D gene. The germline V gene encodes CDR1 SGHTS and CDR2 YDEGEE. The germline V and J ends were trimmed by 9 bases and 4 bases, with 13 bases remaining between them. The CDR3 is 12 amino acids. In nucleotides, the CDR3 is TGTGCCACCGCTAAGGGCTTCTATGGCTACACCTTC. Its protein is CATAKGFYGYTF.

Comments on this clone: One junction end disagrees with the germline gene, perhaps due to a read error. The chain employs TRBV4-3 and TRBJ2-4; 9 positions match TRBD2. CDR3 length: 15 amino acids. Germline assignment: CDR1 LGHNA and CDR2 YSLEER. For the CDR3, the DNA is TGCGCCAACAGCCAAGGGCCGACTAGCGGTTCCTTTCAGTACTTC. Protein product: CANSQGPTSGSFQYF.

This clone was detected a few times. The rearrangement joins TRBV11-1 to TRBJ2-7; 8 bases map to TRBD2. The junction had 3 bases not matched to a gene; V was cut back by 1 base and J by 1 base. Germline loops: CDR1 SGHAT, CDR2 FQDESV (reference sequence). This CDR3 is 15 amino acids long. The CDR3 sequence is CASSLVAGGSYEQYF. The CDR3 region has the DNA TGTGCCAGCAGCTTAGTGGCGGGAGGATCCTACGAGCAGTACTTC.

The chain joins TRBV7-2 to TRBJ2-1; 13 nucleotides agree with TRBD2. J gave up 9 bases and V 1 base, and 9 bases lay outside the gene matches. The CDR3 runs to 17 residues. CDR1 SGHTA and CDR2 FQGNSA come from the germline V gene. In nucleotides, the CDR3 is TGTGCCAGCAGCTTAGTGTTCGGACTAGCGGGAGTCGGTGAGCAGTTCTTC. This gives the protein CASSLVFGLAGVGEQFF.

There are a few counts of this clone. This specimen includes other DNA sequences encoding the same CDR3. The chain joins TRBV28 to TRBJ2-7; D call uncertain. Germline CDR1 and CDR2: MDHEN and SYDVKM. Trimming took 1 base from V and 3 from J, leaving 4 bases between them. This CDR3 spans 12 amino acids. The CDR3 loop is CASSLSGYEQYF. Here the CDR3 DNA reads TGTGCCAGCAGTTTATCGGGCTACGAGCAGTACTTC.

This clone has a handful of counts. V and J are TRBV18 and TRBJ1-1; D is unresolved. V shed 3 bases and J shed 13 bases, with 18 bases lying between them. Germline V gene sequence: CDR1 KGHSH, CDR2 LQKENI. The CDR3 length is 13 residues. The CDR3 DNA reads TGTGCCAGCTCACCTTCACCGAATGCTCTCGGTTTCTTT. Amino acid sequence: CASSPSPNALGFF.

This chain connects TRBV4-2 to TRBJ2-7; 8 nucleotides line up with TRBD2. CDR1 and CDR2 (germline): LGHNA, YNFKEQ. The CDR3 is 15 amino acids. The J segment lost 4 bases and the V segment lost 5 bases, leaving 10 bases of the junction unmatched. As DNA, the CDR3 is TGTGCCAGCAGCACTTGGAGCGGGAGTTCGTACGAGCAGTACTTC. Translation: CASSTWSGSSYEQYF.

V usage is TRBV2 and J usage is TRBJ2-5; D perhaps matches TRBD1 (6 bases). In germline, CDR1 is SNHLY, CDR2 FYNNEI. This CDR3 has 14 residues. The V and J ends lost 10 bases and 2 bases respectively, with 17 bases between them. In DNA, the CDR3 is TGTGCCACCTTGCAGGGGCCCTTACAAGAGACCCAGTACTTC. Translated, it gives CATLQGPLQETQYF. Together with reference TRBV2 and TRBJ2-5, the CDR3 gives the full variable domain: EPEVTQTPSHQVTQMGQEVILRCVPISNHLYFYWYRQILGQKVEFLVSFYNNEISEKSEIFDDQFSVERPDGSNFTLKIRSTKLEDSAMYFCATLQGPLQETQYFGPGTRLLVL.

This clone turned up a few times. The chain recombines TRBV25-1 with TRBJ2-2; D not certain. The germline V and J ends were trimmed by 4 bases and 1 base, with 4 bases remaining between them. The CDR3 covers 13 residues. Germline CDR1 is MGHDK and CDR2 is SYGVNS. This chain's CDR3 is CASSGKNTGELFF. The DNA of the CDR3 is TGTGCCAGCAGTGGTAAGAACACCGGGGAGCTGTTTTTT.

The chain uses TRBV7-2 and TRBJ2-5, with D unresolved. The V gene's germline CDR1 is SGHTA and CDR2 FQGNSA. This CDR3 has 13 residues. Trimming pared 3 bases from V and 4 bases from J, leaving 9 bases between. The CDR3 DNA reads as TGTGCCAGCAGCTTCGCTTTAAGAGAGACCCAGTACTTC. This gives the protein CASSFALRETQYF.

This clone was picked up a small number of times. The rearrangement joins TRBV7-2 to TRBJ2-7; the D gene is possibly TRBD2 (6 bases). V dropped 2 bases and J dropped 4 bases, with 15 bases sitting between them. The germline gives CDR1 SGHTA, CDR2 FQGNSA. This CDR3 spans 15 amino acids. The CDR3 DNA follows: TGTGCCAGCAGCTTATTCCCCGGGGGAATTTACGAGCAGTACTTC. It is translated as CASSLFPGGIYEQYF.

The chain combines TRBV27 with TRBJ2-1; 12 bases align to TRBD2. Germline lookup yields CDR1 MNHEY and CDR2 SMNVEV (reference sequence). This CDR3 has 17 residues. Trimming took 1 base from V and 2 from J; bases not matched to a gene: 3. The DNA of the CDR3 is TGTGCCAGCAGTTTATTGGCTAGCGGGAGGGCCTACAATGAGCAGTTCTTC. Amino acids: CASSLLASGRAYNEQFF.

This clone was counted only a few times. The V and J genes are TRBV28 and TRBJ1-4, with TRBD1 matching over 7 bases. V lost 2 bases and J lost 5; bases outside the gene matches: 2. This CDR3 is 14 amino acids long. The germline CDR1 and CDR2 sequences are MDHEN and SYDVKM. The CDR3 region has the DNA TGTGCCAGCAGTTTAGCAGGGGGGAATGAAAAACTGTTTTTT. Its translation is CASSLAGGNEKLFF.

The chain uses TRBV7-9 and TRBJ1-2, with a possible D match to TRBD1 (6 bases). V was shortened by 5 bases and J by 5 bases, with 12 bases between the two germline ends. The CDR3 consists of 13 residues. Per germline, CDR1 SEHNR and CDR2 FQNEAQ (reference sequence). The CDR3 DNA sequence: TGTGCCAGCAGCACCCGGACAGAGTATGGCTACACCTTC. It yields the protein CASSTRTEYGYTF.

This chain uses TRBV19 with TRBJ2-4, with D maybe TRBD2 (6 bases). V was pared by 8 bases and J by 0 bases, with 20 bases between. Germline V CDR1 and CDR2: LNHDA, SQIVND (reference sequence). CDR3 length equals 17 residues. CDR3 sequence: CASGPRGETLAKNIQYF. The CDR3 DNA reads TGTGCCAGTGGACCCCGCGGGGAAACTCTAGCCAAAAACATTCAGTACTTC. Full variable domain (rest looked up from reference TRBV19 and TRBJ2-4): DGGITQSPKYLFRKEGQNVTLSCEQNLNHDAMYWYRQDPGQGLRLIYYSQIVNDFQKGDIAEGYSVSREKKESFPLTVTSAQKNPTAFYLCASGPRGETLAKNIQYFGAGTRLSVL.

V usage is TRBV6-6 and J usage is TRBJ1-5; D is unresolved. This CDR3 is built from 13 residues. Per germline, CDR1 MNHNY and CDR2 SVGAGI (reference sequence). The ends were cut back, 8 bases at V and 2 bases at J, with 10 bases in the middle. CDR3 in amino acids: CASGQWGNQPQHF. In DNA, the CDR3 is TGTGCCAGCGGTCAATGGGGCAATCAGCCCCAGCATTTT.

This clone was observed a few times. This chain joins TRBV4-3 and TRBJ1-3; no definite D call. Germline values: CDR1 LGHNA, CDR2 YSLEER. The V gene lost 5 bases and the J gene lost 3 bases, with 8 bases spanning the gap. This CDR3 spans 13 amino acids. The CDR3 sequence: CASSRLVGNTIYF. The CDR3 DNA sequence: TGCGCCAGCAGCAGACTCGTTGGAAACACCATATATTTT.